Listed here is a single T cell receptor (beta chain). This clonotype was counted ten times or more. The antigen it recognizes is unknown. Base qualities are not provided; no much larger clone lies one nucleotide away. The data were obtained in a study of T cells in Graves' hyperthyroidism and ophthalmopathy (dated by TCRdb to between 2018 and 2021). General notes on the study: Peripheral blood was sampled at the time of initial diagnosis, prior to any treatment. The paper describes TCR Vbeta CDR3 sequencing of 120 to 150 peripheral blood samples, made up of 40 to 45 ophthalmopathy patients, roughly 72 hyperthyroidism patients and about 17 progressor patients. Prospective prediction of ophthalmopathy was tested in an independent validation cohort consisting of about 20 hyperthyroidism patients and 17 patients who later progressed to ophthalmopathy. To identify TCR V-J signatures that set the groups apart, the researchers used a discovery cohort of 100 patients, made up of roughly 40 with Graves' ophthalmopathy and 55 to 65 with stable Graves' hyperthyroidism. In several Graves' hyperthyroidism patients, the study also compared T-cell repertoires from thyroid tissue with T-cell repertoires from blood. Following sampling, methimazole starting at 30 mg daily was given to hyperthyroidism patients, and high-dose intravenous methylprednisolone was given to ophthalmopathy patients. The 95 to 100 discovery patients were divided at random into training and test sets in a 7:3 ratio.

TCR beta CDR3 regions were amplified from RNA transcripts. The first round of RT-PCR for the TCR CDR3 was performed with the HTBI primer set and the Qiagen OneStep RT-PCR kit. The libraries were constructed in a second round of multiplex PCR and then size-selected and purified. Sequencing of the libraries was done on an Illumina HiSeq2000 using paired-end 100 bp reads. In the source study's methods: Raw data were processed with SOAPnuke, discarding reads with adapters, uncalled bases, mean Phred below 15, or no exact constant-primer or identifier match. High-quality paired reads were merged with COPE v1.2.5, and unique nucleotide sequences were defined as clonotypes. MiTCR v1.1 was used to align clonotypes to the IMGT TRBV, TRBD and TRBJ reference segments. The analysis was restricted to V-J combinations with a frequency above 0.0001, which together covered 99% to 99.2% of the repertoires. A TCS score was defined as the ratio between F50 (clonal expansion) and ExV (chaos), using BLOSUM62-based TCRdist between CDR3 peptides within each V-J. Welch's t-statistics and random forest reduced 500 to 550 V-J features to 13, which were used in a naive Bayes classifier (R e1071). TCRdb itself trimmed the public reads at Q25 with fastp, ran MiXCR and retained productive beta chains. Each entry is one CDR3 protein sequence, shown with its most common DNA and genes. V and J calls and clone size were set by TCRdb, not the authors. This sample lists around 370,000 distinct CDR3 sequences; approximately 17% were detected once. The top ten clonotypes cover 40% of the sample.

Moderately to severely active disease, a Clinical Activity Score of at least 3, a NOSPECS grade of at least 4, and a duration under 3 months were present in ophthalmopathy patients. Any patient with an uncontrolled infection, another autoimmune disease, pregnancy or lactation was excluded. Clinical symptoms, serum thyroxine and TRAb, thyroid ultrasound, and orbital computed tomography formed the basis for the diagnoses. PBMCs were isolated from more than 8 ml of fresh peripheral blood by Ficoll-Paque density gradient centrifugation. Total RNA was extracted using Trizol reagent, and RNA quality was assessed on an Agilent 2100 Bioanalyzer. On the study overall, not on this receptor specifically: In validation, progression to ophthalmopathy was predicted by the model with around 70% sensitivity and 72.22% specificity, a median of around 5.9 months before onset. Sample size was not statistically predetermined, and blinding of investigators to group allocation was not performed. Blood samples also contained most of the expanded thyroid clonotypes (frequency above 0.001), which suggests that blood repertoires may reflect thyroid immune responses. A model built on a 13 V-J signature distinguished ophthalmopathy from stable hyperthyroidism, reaching roughly 88% sensitivity and 81.08% specificity in cross-validation and 80%/75% in testing.

Its CDR3 holds 13 amino acids, cysteine through phenylalanine. The entry retains the CDR3 DNA only, 39 bases that are in frame from base 1. V is cut by 6 bases and J by 5 bases, and the space between the germline ends is 13 bases. The sequenced material came from blood. The sequence came from a man aged 18-30 years with Graves' ophthalmopathy. In this chain, TRBV12-3 or TRBV12-4 is recombined with TRBJ2-5; no confident D gene assignment can be made. The CDR3 amino acid sequence is: CASSRQIGETQYF. The DNA is as follows: TGTGCCAGCAGCAGACAAATTGGGGAGACCCAGTACTTC.